One sample yielded the 17 T cell receptor beta chains listed below, sequenced in a study of cytomegalovirus exposure and HLA in healthy donors. 60 Vbeta and 13 Jbeta primers were used in PCR. Method: immunoSEQ multiplex PCR; TCRdb's copy keeps in-frame clones and lacks some. The table lists 150,000 or so clones, more than 65% of them singletons. The source material was PBMCs. These receptors all stem from a man aged 25 to 40 in good health and CMV-seronegative.

In this sample, this clone turned up a few times. The chain combines TRBV19 with TRBJ1-1; D remains ambiguous. The CDR3 is 14 amino acids. Germline CDR1 is LNHDA and CDR2 is SQIVND (reference sequence). V lost 3 bases, J lost 2 bases, and 10 bases lay in between. The CDR3 sequence: CASSISNRNTEAFF. CDR3 nucleotide sequence: TGTGCCAGTAGTATCTCAAACAGAAACACTGAAGCTTTCTTT. The entire variable domain, with the rest obtained from reference TRBV19 and TRBJ1-1, is as follows: DGGITQSPKYLFRKEGQNVTLSCEQNLNHDAMYWYRQDPGQGLRLIYYSQIVNDFQKGDIAEGYSVSREKKESFPLTVTSAQKNPTAFYLCASSISNRNTEAFFGQGTRLTVV.

The chain couples TRBV28 to TRBJ1-2, with 11 bases lining up with TRBD1. Germline CDR1 MDHEN, CDR2 SYDVKM. The CDR3 covers 15 residues. V dropped 4 bases and J dropped 8; count of bases not matched to a gene: 9. The CDR3 is CASSSLGGQGGGYTF. The CDR3 coding sequence is TGTGCCAGCAGTTCCCTCGGGGGACAGGGGGGGGGCTACACCTTC.

The V gene is TRBV28, the J gene TRBJ2-2, with D maybe TRBD1 (5 bases). The V end was cut by 2 bases, the J end by 3 bases, with 16 bases between. CDR3 length equals 17 residues. Looked up from germline, CDR1 is MDHEN and CDR2 is SYDVKM. CDR3 in DNA: TGTGCCAGCAGTTTAGACAGAGCGCGTAGGGACACCGGGGAGCTGTTTTTT. It translates to CASSLDRARRDTGELFF.

Worth noting for this clone: This same CDR3 is encoded by further DNA sequences in the sample. The rearrangement uses TRBV11-2 and TRBJ2-5; 10 bases line up with TRBD2. The CDR3 consists of 14 residues. Germline V gives CDR1 SGHAT, CDR2 FQNNGV. V shed 1 base and J 4 bases; nucleotides not matched to a gene: 0. The CDR3 sequence is CASSLVAGGETQYF. CDR3 DNA sequence: TGTGCCAGCAGCTTAGTAGCGGGGGGAGAGACCCAGTACTTC.

V and J are TRBV25-1 and TRBJ2-7; 7 nucleotides agree with TRBD1. CDR1 is MGHDK, CDR2 SYGVNS, per germline. The V gene end was trimmed by 0 bases and the J gene end by 0 bases; junction bases not matched to a gene: 5. The CDR3 contains 16 residues. CDR3 coding DNA: TGTGCCAGCAGTGAATACAAGACAGGGAGCTCCTACGAGCAGTACTTC. Encoded protein: CASSEYKTGSSYEQYF.

The chain carries TRBV6-4 and TRBJ2-3; 7 bases line up with TRBD2. The CDR3 sequence is 15 residues long. V gave up 5 bases and J gave up 1 base; unmatched junction bases: 6. Germline CDR1 reads MRHNA; CDR2 reads SNTAGT. Written as DNA, the CDR3 is TGTGCCAGCAGTCGGGACTATTCCGGCACAGATACGCAGTATTTT. As protein: CASSRDYSGTDTQYF.

The chain employs TRBV5-4 and TRBJ1-2, with 7 bases lining up with TRBD1. Per germline, CDR1 SGHNT and CDR2 YYREEE (reference sequence). This CDR3 has 13 residues. The J segment lost 4 bases and the V segment lost 4 bases, leaving 4 bases of the junction unmatched. CDR3 loop: CASSPGTVYGYTF. CDR3 coding DNA: TGTGCCAGCAGCCCCGGGACAGTCTATGGCTACACCTTC.

The V gene is TRBV30, the J gene TRBJ1-1; D is unclear. The V gene lost 4 bases and the J gene lost 6 bases, with 12 bases spanning the gap. CDR1 and CDR2 from the germline V gene are GTSNPN and SVGIG (reference sequence). The length of the CDR3 is 12 residues. CDR3 loop: CAWKSGKAEAFF. In DNA, the CDR3 is TGTGCCTGGAAATCGGGGAAGGCTGAAGCTTTCTTT.

This chain joins TRBV7-8 and TRBJ2-1, with D perhaps TRBD2 (6 bases). The CDR3 loop spans 19 amino acids. Trimming pared 5 bases from V and 8 bases from J, leaving 31 bases between. The germline gives CDR1 SGHVS, CDR2 FQNEAQ. The CDR3 bases are TGTGCCAGCAGCAACTCAGTATCGATAGGTGGGAGGCTAGGCGATGAGCAGTTCTTC. Protein product: CASSNSVSIGGRLGDEQFF. Full variable domain (rest looked up from reference TRBV7-8 and TRBJ2-1): GAGVSQSPRYKVAKRGQDVALRCDPISGHVSLFWYQQALGQGPEFLTYFQNEAQLDKSGLPSDRFFAERPEGSVSTLKIQRTQQEDSAVYLCASSNSVSIGGRLGDEQFFGPGTRLTVL.

The CDR3 DNA sequence: TGTGCCAGCAGCGTAATCCCGGGGAACACTGAAGCTTTCTTT. Translated: CASSVIPGNTEAFF. This rearrangement joins TRBV9 to TRBJ1-1; unclear D gene. V lost 1 base, J lost 1 base, and 8 bases lay in between. CDR1 and CDR2 (germline): SGDLS, YYNGEE. CDR3 size: 14 residues.

The rearrangement joins TRBV6-6 to TRBJ2-1; 10 bases agree with TRBD1. From germline, CDR1 is MNHNY and CDR2 SVGAGI (reference sequence). The ends lost 7 bases at V and 2 bases at J; junction bases unmatched: 5. The CDR3 has 15 residues. The CDR3 loop reads CASIKGQGPYNEQFF. The CDR3 region has the DNA TGTGCCAGCATTAAGGGACAGGGGCCCTACAATGAGCAGTTCTTC.

This clone was seen more than once but under ten times. This chain uses TRBV5-1 with TRBJ1-2, with TRBD1 as a possible D gene (5 bases). The CDR3 totals 16 residues. V was cut by 0 bases and J by 8 bases, with 20 bases left in between. CDR1 SGHRS and CDR2 YFSETQ come from the germline V gene. The CDR3 DNA follows: TGCGCCAGCAGCTTGGAGGGCAGGGTTCAGGGTGAGGGCTACACCTTC. Translation: CASSLEGRVQGEGYTF.

V and J are TRBV29-1 and TRBJ2-3; no clear D. V was cut by 0 bases and J by 2 bases, with 12 bases left in between. CDR3 size: 15 residues. Germline loops: CDR1 SQVTM, CDR2 ANQGSEA. The CDR3 DNA reads TGCAGCGTTGAAGAATCCCCCTCAGTCACAGATACGCAGTATTTT. This sequence encodes CSVEESPSVTDTQYF.

V and J are TRBV6-7 and TRBJ1-3; 7 bases map to TRBD1. TRBV6-7 is designated an ORF whose function remains uncertain. This CDR3 contains 18 residues. Trimming removed 6 bases from V and 0 bases from J; junction bases left unmatched: 14. CDR3 loop: CASSPTRARGSSGNTIYF. DNA of the CDR3: TGTGCCAGCAGCCCTACTAGGGCCAGGGGGAGCTCTGGAAACACCATATATTTT.

In this sample, this clone turned up once. The V call is TRBV7-6, the J call TRBJ2-3, with D perhaps TRBD2 (5 bases). The V gene's germline CDR1 is SGHVS and CDR2 FNYEAQ. CDR3 length equals 18 residues. V lost 4 bases, J lost 6 bases, and 26 bases lay in between. Here the CDR3 DNA reads TGTGCCAGCAGCTCGGCCCTCCGCTCAGCGGCTACACTGGATACGCAGTATTTT. Its translation is CASSSALRSAATLDTQYF.

The CDR3 nucleotides are TGTGCCAGCAGCTTTCCAGGGTTGGACTCTGGGGCCAACGTCCTGACTTTC. Its translation: CASSFPGLDSGANVLTF. V usage is TRBV7-3 and J usage is TRBJ2-6; tentatively, D is TRBD1 (5 bases). CDR3 length equals 17 residues. The germline CDR1 and CDR2 sequences are SGHTA and FQGTGA. Deletions cut 3 bases from V and 0 bases from J, with 12 bases between.

V and J are TRBV30 and TRBJ1-1; the match to TRBD1 covers 8 bases. Germline V gene sequence: CDR1 GTSNPN, CDR2 SVGIG (reference sequence). J gave up 6 bases and V 3 bases, and 18 bases lay outside the gene matches. The CDR3 spans 17 residues. This CDR3 is CAWRGAGGASLAAEAFF. For the CDR3, the DNA is TGTGCCTGGAGAGGGGCAGGGGGCGCGAGCTTGGCGGCTGAAGCTTTCTTT.